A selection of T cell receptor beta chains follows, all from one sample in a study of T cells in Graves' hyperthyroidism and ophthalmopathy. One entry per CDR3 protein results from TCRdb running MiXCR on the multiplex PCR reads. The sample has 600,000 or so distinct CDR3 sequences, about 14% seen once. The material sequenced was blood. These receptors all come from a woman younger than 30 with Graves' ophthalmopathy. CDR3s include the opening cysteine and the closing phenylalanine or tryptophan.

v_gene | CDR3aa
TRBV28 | CASSPGTPQGTEAFF
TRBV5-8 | CASCPTGGAFF
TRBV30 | CAWRIAGTNTEAFF
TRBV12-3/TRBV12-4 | CASSFRGLAGLNEQFF
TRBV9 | CASSVRGPTEAFF
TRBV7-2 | CASSSRTGSTDTQYF
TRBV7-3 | CASSLLGGPGETQYF
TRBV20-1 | CSARDPQGATEAFF
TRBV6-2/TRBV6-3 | CASRLSGAGGYTF
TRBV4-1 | CASSQGGRDEQYF
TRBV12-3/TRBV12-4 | CASRPGQETQYF
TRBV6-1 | CASRDRDWGYTF